The 14 T cell receptor beta chains presented below share a single source sample, sequenced in a study of cytomegalovirus exposure and HLA in healthy donors. Amplification used 60 Vbeta primers and 13 Jbeta primers. The data were produced by immunoSEQ multiplex PCR, yet TCRdb's version contains in-frame clones alone and is incomplete. The sample consists of around 150,000 clones, 60% to 85% of them appearing once. The sequenced sample was PBMCs. Receptors were obtained from a man in his forties or fifties in good health and CMV-seropositive.

J is TRBJ2-7 and V is TRBV7-9, with 11 bases aligning to TRBD1. CDR3 length: 15 residues. The V gene end was trimmed by 4 bases and the J gene end by 5 bases; junction bases not matched to a gene: 7. Germline CDR1 reads SEHNR; CDR2 reads FQNEAQ (reference sequence). The CDR3 coding sequence is TGTGCCAGCAGCTACCGGACAGGGGGCCAAAACGAGCAGTACTTC. It codes for CASSYRTGGQNEQYF.

This chain joins TRBV18 and TRBJ1-1; TRBD1 is a possible D gene (6 bases). CDR3 length: 13 amino acids. With 6 bases removed from V and 10 bases from J, the gap between germline ends came to 18 bases. CDR1 is KGHSH and CDR2 is LQKENI in the germline V gene. DNA of the CDR3: TGTGCCAGCTCGCCAGACACAGGGAATCGAGCTTTCTTT. It specifies CASSPDTGNRAFF.

In its sample, this clone was seen a few times. The chain joins TRBV2 to TRBJ2-6, with no clear D. The length of the CDR3 is 14 residues. CDR1 SNHLY and CDR2 FYNNEI come from the germline V gene. V lost 6 bases to trimming and J lost 2 bases, with 8 bases between them. The CDR3 is CASSRLAGANVLTF. The CDR3 nucleotides are TGTGCCAGCAGCCGACTGGCTGGGGCCAACGTCCTGACTTTC.

The chain uses TRBV25-1 and TRBJ2-5; 9 bases match TRBD1. The J call may be in error: the DNA end matches TRBJ2-7 better. In germline, CDR1 is MGHDK, CDR2 SYGVNS. This CDR3 has 13 residues. The CDR3 sequence: CASSAQGAYEQYF. DNA for the CDR3: TGTGCCAGCAGTGCACAGGGGGCTTACGAGCAGTACTTC.

V is TRBV28 and J is TRBJ1-5, with no clear D. Germline V gene lookup returns CDR1 MDHEN and CDR2 SYDVKM. The CDR3 sequence is 14 residues long. With 5 bases removed from V and 2 bases from J, the gap between germline ends came to 10 bases. The CDR3 region is CASSGEGGNQPQHF. In DNA form, the CDR3 reads TGTGCCAGCAGTGGGGAGGGAGGCAATCAGCCCCAGCATTTT.

CDR3 region: CASSPDRVVSEKLFF. As DNA, the CDR3 is TGCGCCAGCAGCCCCGACAGGGTTGTAAGTGAAAAACTGTTTTTT. This chain connects TRBV4-1 to TRBJ1-4; 7 nucleotides agree with TRBD1. V shed 4 bases, J shed 7 bases, and the junction held 9 bases outside the gene matches. This CDR3 is 15 amino acids long. Germline CDR1 MGHRA, CDR2 YSYEKL.

The chain is built from TRBV10-3 and TRBJ1-5; no clear D. Germline V gene data show CDR1 as ENHRY and CDR2 as SYGVKD. The CDR3 sequence is 12 residues long. V was pared by 3 bases and J by 4 bases, with 4 bases between. CDR3 loop: CAISDSNQPQHF. The CDR3 bases are TGTGCCATCAGTGATAGTAATCAGCCCCAGCATTTT.

V is TRBV4-3 and J is TRBJ2-1; the D is unclear. V shed 1 base and J shed 5 bases, with 9 bases lying between them. The CDR3 length is 14 residues. Per the germline V gene, CDR1 is LGHNA and CDR2 is YSLEER. Here the CDR3 reads CASSQVGRDNEQFF. DNA of the CDR3: TGCGCCAGCAGCCAAGTTGGTCGGGACAATGAGCAGTTCTTC.

V gene TRBV6-1 combines with J gene TRBJ1-5; the D gene is possibly TRBD1 (6 bases). The germline CDR1 and CDR2 sequences are MNHNS and SASEGT. The CDR3 totals 16 residues. The V gene lost 1 base and the J gene lost 1 base, with 11 bases spanning the gap. The CDR3 bases are TGTGCCAGCAGTGAAGGGGGCAGGGGAAGCAATCAGCCCCAGCATTTT. This codes for CASSEGGRGSNQPQHF.

This clone showed up just once. The chain combines TRBV4-1 with TRBJ2-3; TRBD2 matches 10 bases. This CDR3 spans 17 amino acids. After removal of 3 bases from V and 1 base from J, the junction contained 7 bases not matched to a gene. The germline CDR1 and CDR2 sequences are MGHRA and YSYEKL. The CDR3 here is CASSQESGGAGTDTQYF. CDR3 sequence (DNA): TGCGCCAGCAGCCAGGAAAGCGGGGGGGCCGGCACAGATACGCAGTATTTT.

In DNA form, the CDR3 reads TGTGCCAGCAGCTTATTAGTGACAGGGGACGGCTACACCTTC. Amino acids: CASSLLVTGDGYTF. This rearrangement joins TRBV7-8 to TRBJ1-2; 8 nucleotides align to TRBD1. Germline V lookup: CDR1 SGHVS, CDR2 FQNEAQ. Trimming removed 2 bases from V and 8 bases from J; junction bases left unmatched: 7. The CDR3 sequence is 14 residues long.

The chain uses TRBV5-1 and TRBJ2-2; 7 positions agree with TRBD2. The CDR3 has 16 amino acids. Germline CDR1 reads SGHRS; CDR2 reads YFSETQ. Trimming removed 5 bases from V and 4 bases from J; junction bases left unmatched: 11. CDR3 coding DNA: TGCGCCAGCAGTTCCGCTGGGGGGGGTATCACCGGGGAGCTGTTTTTT. Translation gives CASSSAGGGITGELFF.

CDR3 bases: TGTGCCAGCTCACCCGGACAGGGGGACTTACGAGGGCAGTACTTC. It is translated as CASSPGQGDLRGQYF. This chain joins TRBV18 and TRBJ2-7; TRBD1 agrees at 10 bases. The J segment lost 9 bases and the V segment lost 3 bases, leaving 11 bases of the junction unmatched. The length of the CDR3 is 15 residues. Germline CDR1 is KGHSH and CDR2 is LQKENI.

This clone was seen only once. The chain joins TRBV28 to TRBJ2-3, with D unclear. The CDR3 extends over 14 amino acids. Germline V gene sequence: CDR1 MDHEN, CDR2 SYDVKM. Trimming cost V 3 bases and J 1 base, with 8 bases left between them. The CDR3: CASSLHSRTDTQYF. For the CDR3, the DNA is TGTGCCAGCAGTTTGCATAGTCGCACAGATACGCAGTATTTT.